This TCR beta chain was documented in a study of human T cells and chemical hapten exposure. The authors extracted total RNA from unfractionated whole blood. The library put unique molecular identifiers onto individual cDNA molecules. Original handling: Individual samples carried between roughly 23,224 and 700,000 TCRs, with 95,638 as the median. MiXCR was run by TCRdb on the 5' RACE reads, yielding one entry per CDR3 protein. The V and J calls and clone size are TCRdb's, not the authors'. The sample consists of about 81,000 distinct CDR3 sequences, approximately 8% of them appearing once. The V end was cut by 0 bases, the J end by 4 bases, with 10 bases between. CDR3 length: 15 amino acids. Per germline, CDR1 LGHNA and CDR2 YNFKEQ. Points from the study as a whole: TCRs above 1 in 1000 frequency stayed constant with DPC sensitization.

A note on this clonotype: Its antigen is unidentified.

This chain joins TRBV4-2 and TRBJ1-3; D perhaps matches TRBD1 (5 bases). The clonotype originates from a male donor in good health. CDR3 nucleotides: TGTGCCAGCAGCCAAGAGGGCGGGGCCGGAAACACCATATATTTT. It codes for CASSQEGGAGNTIYF.